A single sample gave rise to the 10 T cell receptor beta chains below, sequenced in a study of T cell responses to AZD1222 COVID-19 vaccine. Assay: immunoSEQ multiplex PCR; the TCRdb copy retains only in-frame clones and omits some. The table records tens of thousands of clones, around 85% of them present only once. The source was peripheral blood, collected on day 0 of AZD1222 vaccination. These receptors originate from an adult in good health.

The chain uses TRBV5-1 and TRBJ2-3; 7 bases map to TRBD2. The CDR3 runs 15 residues. Germline V gives CDR1 SGHRS, CDR2 YFSETQ. V lost 8 bases and J lost 2; bases outside the gene matches: 11. The CDR3 loop is CASQDILANTDTQYF. In DNA, the CDR3 is TGCGCCAGTCAGGATATACTAGCGAACACAGATACGCAGTATTTT.

The chain uses TRBV5-6 and TRBJ1-1; possibly TRBD1 for D (6 bases). Trimming left V 0 bases short and J 7 bases short, with 16 bases between. The CDR3 is made up of 15 amino acids. From germline, CDR1 is SGHDT and CDR2 YYEEEE. The CDR3 loop is CASSLELDRIGEAFF. CDR3 sequence (DNA): TGTGCCAGCAGCTTGGAGCTGGACAGAATCGGTGAAGCTTTCTTT.

The table lists this clone with a count of one. The identical CDR3 is also encoded by other nucleotide sequences in the sample. The chain couples TRBV5-6 to TRBJ1-5; D unclear. Trimming took off 1 base at V and 2 bases at J, with 4 bases between the two ends. The germline V gene encodes CDR1 SGHDT and CDR2 YYEEEE. This CDR3 spans 13 amino acids. The CDR3 DNA reads TGTGCCAGCAGCTTGCTAGGCAATCAGCCCCAGCATTTT. Its translation is CASSLLGNQPQHF.

In its sample, this clone was seen once. J is TRBJ2-1 and V is TRBV9; the match to TRBD2 covers 12 bases. Germline CDR1 reads SGDLS; CDR2 reads YYNGEE. This CDR3 spans 15 amino acids. After removal of 7 bases from V and 2 bases from J, the junction contained 4 bases not matched to a gene. In DNA, the CDR3 is TGTGCCAGCCAGAGGACTAGCGGGACCTACAATGAGCAGTTCTTC. Protein: CASQRTSGTYNEQFF.

V gene TRBV19 combines with J gene TRBJ2-1; TRBD2 aligns across 14 bases. The V gene's germline CDR1 is LNHDA and CDR2 SQIVND (reference sequence). V was pared by 6 bases and J by 8 bases, with 6 bases of the junction left unmatched. This CDR3 is 15 amino acids long. The CDR3 DNA is TGTGCCAGTAGCACCGGGACTAGCGGGAGCCATGAGCAGTTCTTC. It yields the protein CASSTGTSGSHEQFF.

This chain uses TRBV7-9 with TRBJ2-1, with TRBD1 matching 10 bases. The CDR3 sequence is 16 residues long. The trim removed 4 bases at V and 1 base at J, leaving 4 bases unmatched. Per germline, CDR1 SEHNR and CDR2 FQNEAQ (reference sequence). This chain's CDR3 is CASSSRDRGSYNEQFF. CDR3 nucleotides: TGTGCCAGCAGCTCCCGGGACAGGGGATCCTACAATGAGCAGTTCTTC.

This chain links TRBV7-3 with TRBJ1-6; D ambiguous. Germline CDR1 and CDR2: SGHTA and FQGTGA. Trimming cost V 5 bases and J 8 bases, with 13 bases left between them. The CDR3 is 14 residues long. The CDR3: CASSLLGGDSPLHF. Written as DNA, the CDR3 is TGTGCCAGCAGCCTCCTGGGAGGCGATTCACCCCTCCACTTT. Full variable domain (outside the CDR3, taken from reference TRBV7-3 and TRBJ1-6): GAGVSQTPSNKVTEKGKYVELRCDPISGHTALYWYRQSLGQGPEFLIYFQGTGAADDSGLPNDRFFAVRPEGSVSTLKIQRTERGDSAVYLCASSLLGGDSPLHFGNGTRLTVT.

This clone was observed a handful of times. The J gene is TRBJ1-2, the V gene TRBV5-6, with 10 bases matching TRBD1. CDR3 size: 14 residues. Per the germline V gene, CDR1 is SGHDT and CDR2 is YYEEEE. V shed 5 bases and J 7 bases; nucleotides not matched to a gene: 8. The CDR3 sequence: CASSYGTGARGYTF. For the CDR3, the DNA is TGTGCCAGCAGTTACGGGACAGGGGCCCGTGGCTACACCTTC.

The J gene is TRBJ2-6, the V gene TRBV28, with D unresolved. The CDR3 is 16 residues long. Germline-derived CDR1 and CDR2 are MDHEN and SYDVKM. Trimming pared 2 bases from V and 0 bases from J, leaving 8 bases between. The CDR3 sequence: CASSLHPSSGANVLTF. The CDR3 DNA follows: TGTGCCAGCAGTTTACACCCGAGCTCTGGGGCCAACGTCCTGACTTTC.

The chain recombines TRBV6-2 or TRBV6-3 with TRBJ2-6; possible D gene TRBD2, 6 bases. Trimming took off 6 bases at V and 0 bases at J, with 6 bases between the two ends. Germline loops: CDR1 MNHEY, CDR2 SVGEGT. This CDR3 comprises 14 residues. The CDR3 DNA reads TGTGCCAGCAGCGGGAGCTCTGGGGCCAACGTCCTGACTTTC. As protein: CASSGSSGANVLTF.